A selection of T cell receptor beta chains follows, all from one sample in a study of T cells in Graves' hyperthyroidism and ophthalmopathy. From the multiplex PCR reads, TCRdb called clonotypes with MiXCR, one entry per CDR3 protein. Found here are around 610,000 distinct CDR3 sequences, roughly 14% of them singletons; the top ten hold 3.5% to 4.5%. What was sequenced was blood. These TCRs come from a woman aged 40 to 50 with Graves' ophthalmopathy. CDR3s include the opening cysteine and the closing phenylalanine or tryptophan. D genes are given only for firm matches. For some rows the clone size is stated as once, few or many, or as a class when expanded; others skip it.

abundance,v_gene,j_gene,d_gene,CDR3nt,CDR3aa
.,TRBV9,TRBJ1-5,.,TGTGCCAGCAGCGTAGCTACGACAGGCCCCCAGCATTTT,CASSVATTGPQHF
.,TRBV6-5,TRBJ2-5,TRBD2,TGTGCCAGCACCGAGGGGACTAGCTCTCTTTGGCAAGAGACCCAGTACTTC,CASTEGTSSLWQETQYF
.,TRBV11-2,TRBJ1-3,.,TGTGCCAGCAGCTTGTCAGCCCCCTCTGGAAACACCATATATTTT,CASSLSAPSGNTIYF
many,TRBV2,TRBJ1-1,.,TGTGCCAGCAGTGAAGCGCTTCTTGGGCGGAGTGAAGCTTTCTTT,CASSEALLGRSEAFF
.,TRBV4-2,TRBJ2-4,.,TGTGCCAGCAGCCAAGGGGGGGCTCTAGCCAAAAACATTCAGTACTTC,CASSQGGALAKNIQYF
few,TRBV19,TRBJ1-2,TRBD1,TGTGCCAGTAGTCCGAATGACAGGGTGAACTATGGCTACACCTTC,CASSPNDRVNYGYTF
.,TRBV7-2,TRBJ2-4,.,TGTGCCAGCAGCTACAACCCGGGACAAGGGATTCAGTACTTC,CASSYNPGQGIQYF
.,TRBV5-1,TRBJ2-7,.,TGCGCCAGCAGCTCGGGGTGGGTAGGCGAGCAGTACTTC,CASSSGWVGEQYF
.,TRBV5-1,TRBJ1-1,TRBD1,TGCGCCAGCAGCTTGGGGACAGGGGGATTAGCTGAAGCTTTCTTT,CASSLGTGGLAEAFF
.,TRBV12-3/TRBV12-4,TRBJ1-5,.,TGTGCCAGCAGTTACGGGGGAGCGCCCAATCAGCCCCAGCATTTT,CASSYGGAPNQPQHF
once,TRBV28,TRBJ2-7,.,TGTGCCAGCAGACATAGGGACTTTCCCTACGAGCAGTACTTC,CASRHRDFPYEQYF
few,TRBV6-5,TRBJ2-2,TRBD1,TGTGCCAGCAGTTCTAGGACAGGCTCCGGGGAGCTGTTTTTT,CASSSRTGSGELFF
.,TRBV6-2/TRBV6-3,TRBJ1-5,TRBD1,TGTGCCAGCAGAGACAGGGTACGCGTTCAGCCCCAGCATTTT,CASRDRVRVQPQHF
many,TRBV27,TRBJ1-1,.,TGTGCCAGCAGTTTAATGGCGATAAACACTGAAGCTTTCTTT,CASSLMAINTEAFF
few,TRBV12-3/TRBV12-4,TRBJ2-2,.,TGTGCCAGCAGTCACATTTTGGCGCCGGGGGAGCTGTTTTTT,CASSHILAPGELFF
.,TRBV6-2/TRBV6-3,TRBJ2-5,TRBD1,TGTGCCAGCACCACAGGGGACGTGCGACTAGAGACCCAGTACTTC,CASTTGDVRLETQYF
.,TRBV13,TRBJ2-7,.,TGTGCCAGCAGCTTATGGCAACCGTGGGGTTACGAGCAGTACTTC,CASSLWQPWGYEQYF
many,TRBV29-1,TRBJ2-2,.,TGCAGCGTTGAACAGCTGGCAGGGCGTGTTGGGGAGCTGTTTTTT,CSVEQLAGRVGELFF
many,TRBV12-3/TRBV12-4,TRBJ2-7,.,TGTGCCAGCAGTTTTGGACAGAGGTACTACGAGCAGTACTTC,CASSFGQRYYEQYF
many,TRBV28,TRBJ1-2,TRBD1,TGTGCCAGCAGCTCAGGGGGCGTAAACTATGGCTACACCTTC,CASSSGGVNYGYTF
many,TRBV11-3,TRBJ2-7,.,TGTGCCAGCAGAGAGTCGACGGGTTCATACGAGCAGTACTTC,CASRESTGSYEQYF
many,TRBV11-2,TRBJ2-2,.,TGTGCCAGCAGCCAAGAGGCGGGAACCGGGGAGCTGTTTTTT,CASSQEAGTGELFF
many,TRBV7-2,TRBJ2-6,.,TGTGCCAGCAGCTCCGCGTCTGGGGCCAACGTCCTGACTTTC,CASSSASGANVLTF